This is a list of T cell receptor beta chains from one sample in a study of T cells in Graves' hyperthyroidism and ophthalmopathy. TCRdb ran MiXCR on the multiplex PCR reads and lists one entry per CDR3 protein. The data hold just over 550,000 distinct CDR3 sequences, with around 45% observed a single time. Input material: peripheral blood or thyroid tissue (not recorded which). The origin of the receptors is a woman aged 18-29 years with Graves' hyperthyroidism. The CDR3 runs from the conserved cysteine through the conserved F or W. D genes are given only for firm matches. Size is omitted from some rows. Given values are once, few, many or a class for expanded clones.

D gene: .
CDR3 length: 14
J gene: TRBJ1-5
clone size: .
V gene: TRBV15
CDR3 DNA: TGTGCCACCAGCAGCCTACAGGGCGGGCAGCCCCAGCATTTT
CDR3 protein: CATSSLQGGQPQHF

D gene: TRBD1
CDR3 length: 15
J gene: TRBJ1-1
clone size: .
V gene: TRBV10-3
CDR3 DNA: TGTGCCATCAGTGCACCGGGACAGGGGAACACTGAAGCTTTCTTT
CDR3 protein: CAISAPGQGNTEAFF

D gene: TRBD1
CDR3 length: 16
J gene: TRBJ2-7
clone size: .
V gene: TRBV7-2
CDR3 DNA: TGTGCCAGCACCACCCGGCACAGGGGGAATAGAGACGAGCAGTACTTC
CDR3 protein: CASTTRHRGNRDEQYF

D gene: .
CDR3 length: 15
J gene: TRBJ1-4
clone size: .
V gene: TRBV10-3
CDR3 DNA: TGTCCCATCAGTGACCCAGACAGTTGGGGAGAAAAACTGTTTTTT
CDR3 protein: CPISDPDSWGEKLFF

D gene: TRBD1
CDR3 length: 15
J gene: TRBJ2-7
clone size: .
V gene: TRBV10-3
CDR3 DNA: TGTGCCATCAGCTCCGGACAGGGTCAATCCTACGAGCAGTACTTC
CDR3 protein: CAISSGQGQSYEQYF

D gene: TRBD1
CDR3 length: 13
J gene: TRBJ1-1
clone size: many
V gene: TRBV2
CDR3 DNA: TGTGCCAGCTACGGAGTCGAGGGGGCGAGAACTTTCTTT
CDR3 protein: CASYGVEGARTFF

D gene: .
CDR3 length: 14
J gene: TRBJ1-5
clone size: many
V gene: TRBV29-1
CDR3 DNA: TGCAGCGACACCTCGCGGGTCGGGAATCAGCCCCAGCATTTT
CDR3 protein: CSDTSRVGNQPQHF

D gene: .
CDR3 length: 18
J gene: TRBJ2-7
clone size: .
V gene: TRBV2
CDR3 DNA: TGTGCCAGCAGTGGAGAAGGTAGAGGCAGGGGGGCGGTGGGGGAGCAGTACTTC
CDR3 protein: CASSGEGRGRGAVGEQYF

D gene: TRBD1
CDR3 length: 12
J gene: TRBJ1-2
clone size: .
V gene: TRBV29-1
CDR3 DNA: TGCAGCTCGTCACAGGGGGCAGAAGGCTACACCTTC
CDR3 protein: CSSSQGAEGYTF

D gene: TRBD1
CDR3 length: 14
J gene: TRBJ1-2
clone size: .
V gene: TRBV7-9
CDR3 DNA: TGTGCCAGCAGCTCACAGGGACAGGGGTATGGCTACACCTTC
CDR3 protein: CASSSQGQGYGYTF

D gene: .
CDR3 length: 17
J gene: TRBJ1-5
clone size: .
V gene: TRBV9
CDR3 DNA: TGTGCCAGCATCCACAAAACGCCCGGGCTGAGCAATCAGCCCCAGCATTTT
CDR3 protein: CASIHKTPGLSNQPQHF

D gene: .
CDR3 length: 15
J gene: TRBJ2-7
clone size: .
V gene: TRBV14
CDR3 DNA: TGTGCCAGCAGCCACATAACAGGGATGACCTACGAGCAGTACTTC
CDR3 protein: CASSHITGMTYEQYF

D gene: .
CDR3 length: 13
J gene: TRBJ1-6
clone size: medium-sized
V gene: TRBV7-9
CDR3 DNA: TGTGCCAGCAGCCCGACGGAGGGTTCACCCCTCCACTTT
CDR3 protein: CASSPTEGSPLHF

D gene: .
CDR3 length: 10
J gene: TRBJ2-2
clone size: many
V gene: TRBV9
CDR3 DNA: TGTGCCAGCAGCGTAGGGGAGCTGTTTTTT
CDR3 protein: CASSVGELFF

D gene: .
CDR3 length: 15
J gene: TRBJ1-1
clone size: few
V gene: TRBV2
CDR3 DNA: TGTGCCAGCAGTGAAGATTCCCCCTTGAACACTGAAGCTTTCTTT
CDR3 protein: CASSEDSPLNTEAFF

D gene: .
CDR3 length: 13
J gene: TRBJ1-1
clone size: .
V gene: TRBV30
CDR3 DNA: TGTGCCTGGAGTCCGACAGTTGTTACTGAAGCTTTCTTT
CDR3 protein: CAWSPTVVTEAFF

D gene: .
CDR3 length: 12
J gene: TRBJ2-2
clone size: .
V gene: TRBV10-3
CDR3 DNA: TGTGCCAGCAGTGCTGGCGTGGGGGAGCTGTTTTTT
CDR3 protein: CASSAGVGELFF

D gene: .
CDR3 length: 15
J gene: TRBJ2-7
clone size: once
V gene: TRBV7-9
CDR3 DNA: TGTGCCAGCAGCTTAGGTCAGGTTCTCTCCTACGAGCAGTACTTC
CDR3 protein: CASSLGQVLSYEQYF

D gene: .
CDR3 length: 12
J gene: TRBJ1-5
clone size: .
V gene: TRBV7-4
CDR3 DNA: TGTGCCAACAGTTTGGAGTATCAGCCCCAGCATTTC
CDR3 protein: CANSLEYQPQHF

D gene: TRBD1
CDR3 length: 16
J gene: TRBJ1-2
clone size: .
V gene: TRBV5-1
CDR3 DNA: TGCGCCAGCAGCTTGGGACCGGGACAGGGGATCGAGGGCTACACCTTC
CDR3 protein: CASSLGPGQGIEGYTF